A selection of T cell receptor beta chains follows, all from one sample in a study of T-cell reconstitution after alpha-beta-depleted transplantation in children. TCRdb reanalysed the PCR reads using MiXCR and keeps one entry per CDR3 protein. The sample has 550,000 to 800,000 distinct CDR3 sequences, about an eighth seen once. Source: PBMCs, taken before TCRalphabeta/CD19-depleted stem cell transplant. These TCRs come from a girl under 10 years old with congenital amegakaryocytic thrombocytopenia, due to receive a stem cell transplant. The CDR3 runs from the conserved cysteine through the conserved F or W. The D gene is left open where the match is weak. Clone sizes are given selectively: once, few, many, or a class where the clone is expanded.

clone size | J gene | D gene | V gene | CDR3 DNA | CDR3 protein
- | TRBJ2-7 | TRBD1 | TRBV29-1 | TGCAGCGTCAATTACAGGGGCCACGAGCAGTACTTC | CSVNYRGHEQYF
- | TRBJ2-2 | - | TRBV7-9 | TGTGCCAGCAGCTTAGAATCTCCAAGCACCGGGGAGCTGTTTTTT | CASSLESPSTGELFF
- | TRBJ1-1 | - | TRBV6-2/TRBV6-3 | TGTGCCAGCAGTTACTCGGGGGAAGCTTTCTTT | CASSYSGEAFF
many | TRBJ2-5 | - | TRBV12-3/TRBV12-4 | TGTGCCAGCAGCTTGACTGCCCAAGAGACCCAGTACTTC | CASSLTAQETQYF
few | TRBJ2-2 | - | TRBV12-3/TRBV12-4 | TGTGCCAGCATTGAGGGCAGAAACACCGGGGAGCTGTTTTTT | CASIEGRNTGELFF
- | TRBJ1-6 | - | TRBV2 | TGTGCCAGCAGCGGCTGGGCAGGGGAAAATTCACCCCTCCACTTT | CASSGWAGENSPLHF
many | TRBJ1-1 | - | TRBV5-1 | TGCGCCAGCAGCTTGAATTGGGCTACGAACACTGAAGCTTTCTTT | CASSLNWATNTEAFF
many | TRBJ2-7 | TRBD1 | TRBV5-1 | TGCGCCAGCAGCTTCCGTTCTCGATGGACAGGGGACTCTTACGAGCAGTACTTC | CASSFRSRWTGDSYEQYF
- | TRBJ2-2 | - | TRBV27 | TGTGCCAGCAACCGACTACGGGGGGGGGAGCTGTTTTTT | CASNRLRGGELFF
- | TRBJ2-1 | - | TRBV11-1 | TGTGCCAGCAGCTTAGCAGAACTAGCCCACAATGAGCAGTTCTTC | CASSLAELAHNEQFF
many | TRBJ1-2 | - | TRBV20-1 | TGCAGTGCTACACAGGGTTCTGACTATGGCTACACCTTC | CSATQGSDYGYTF
many | TRBJ2-5 | - | TRBV7-3 | TGTGCCAGCAGCTTAACGCGCGGGGAGACCCAGTACTTC | CASSLTRGETQYF
many | TRBJ2-5 | - | TRBV12-3/TRBV12-4 | TGTGCCAGCAGCCGGACGGAGTGGGAGACCCAGTACTTC | CASSRTEWETQYF
- | TRBJ2-1 | TRBD1 | TRBV5-1 | TGCGCCAGCAGCGCCAACAGGGGGCCTTACAATGAGCAGTTCTTC | CASSANRGPYNEQFF
few | TRBJ2-4 | TRBD2 | TRBV7-6 | TGTGCCAGCAGCTTGGGTTTCGGGACTAGCGACAAACTAGCCAAAAACATTCAGTACTTC | CASSLGFGTSDKLAKNIQYF
few | TRBJ1-1 | - | TRBV5-1 | TGCGCCAGCAATACAGGCTCGATCCTGAACACTGAAGCTTTCTTT | CASNTGSILNTEAFF
many | TRBJ2-7 | TRBD2 | TRBV29-1 | TGCAGCGGCCGGACTAGCGGCTCCTACGAGCAGTACTTC | CSGRTSGSYEQYF
- | TRBJ2-7 | TRBD2 | TRBV20-1 | TGCAGTGCTAGAGGGCCTAGCGGTTACGAGCAGTACTTC | CSARGPSGYEQYF
few | TRBJ2-3 | TRBD2 | TRBV24-1 | TGTGCCACCAGTAATCCCGGGACTAGCGGCCCCGGGGCAGATACGCAGTATTTT | CATSNPGTSGPGADTQYF
many | TRBJ2-1 | - | TRBV24-1 | TGTGCCACCAGTGATCCAGGAGGAGGAAACAATGAGCAGTTCTTC | CATSDPGGGNNEQFF
many | TRBJ2-1 | TRBD2 | TRBV5-1 | TGCGCCAGCAGCTTGTTGGGGACTAGCTCCAATGAGCAGTTCTTC | CASSLLGTSSNEQFF
many | TRBJ2-5 | TRBD2 | TRBV12-3/TRBV12-4 | TGTGCCAGCAGTCCAGTAAGGGGACTAGCGGGAGTCTTGGAGACCCAGTACTTC | CASSPVRGLAGVLETQYF
- | TRBJ1-5 | TRBD1 | TRBV12-3/TRBV12-4 | TGTGCCAGCAGGGCCGGGGGACAGGGGACGGGGCAGCCCCAGCATTTT | CASRAGGQGTGQPQHF
- | TRBJ2-7 | - | TRBV5-1 | TGCGCCAGCAGCCTCTACCCGGAGGCGGACGAGCAGTACTTC | CASSLYPEADEQYF
- | TRBJ1-5 | - | TRBV14 | TGTGCCAGCAGCCAAGATCAGCCCCAGCATTTT | CASSQDQPQHF
many | TRBJ2-7 | TRBD2 | TRBV20-1 | TGCAGTGCTACGGGGGGTGGCGAGCAGTACTTC | CSATGGGEQYF
few | TRBJ1-2 | - | TRBV30 | TGTGCCTGGAGTGTACTCGGATCGGACACCTTC | CAWSVLGSDTF
many | TRBJ2-1 | - | TRBV11-1 | TGTGCCAGCATGGAGATCGGAAGGTTGGAGAGCTCCTACAATGAGCAGTTCTTC | CASMEIGRLESSYNEQFF
many | TRBJ2-1 | - | TRBV15 | TGTGCCACCAGCAGAGAACCGAATACCTACAATGAGCAGTTCTTC | CATSREPNTYNEQFF
- | TRBJ2-3 | - | TRBV29-1 | TGCAGCGTGGCTGATAGGAAGTATTTT | CSVADRKYF
- | TRBJ2-7 | TRBD1 | TRBV5-1 | TGCGCCAGCAGCTTGGCCTTTGGACAGGGGCACGAGCAGTACTTC | CASSLAFGQGHEQYF
many | TRBJ2-3 | - | TRBV20-1 | TGCAGTGCTAGAGATCCCCCCGGATATACGCAGTATTTT | CSARDPPGYTQYF
- | TRBJ2-7 | TRBD1 | TRBV7-2 | TGTGCCAGAGACGACAGGGGAACCTACGAGCAGTACTTC | CARDDRGTYEQYF
many | TRBJ2-1 | - | TRBV6-1 | TGTGCCAGCAGTGACAGGGAGCAGTTCTTC | CASSDREQFF
- | TRBJ1-1 | - | TRBV21-1 | TGTGCCAGCAGCAGGTCAGAAGCTTTCTTT | CASSRSEAFF
few | TRBJ2-7 | - | TRBV28 | TGTGCCAGCAGTTGGCGGGGGCCCTACGAGCAGTACTTC | CASSWRGPYEQYF
few | TRBJ2-3 | - | TRBV7-2 | TGTGCCAGCATCCGGCAGGCCCCAGATACGCAGTATTTT | CASIRQAPDTQYF
many | TRBJ2-7 | TRBD2 | TRBV12-3/TRBV12-4 | TGTGCCAGCAGTAGGCAGCGGGACTACGAGCAGTACTTC | CASSRQRDYEQYF
- | TRBJ2-2 | - | TRBV29-1 | TGCAGCGTTGTGGAAGGCTCCACCGGGGAGCTGTTTTTT | CSVVEGSTGELFF
few | TRBJ2-5 | - | TRBV7-8 | TGTGCCAGCAGCGCCCAACGAGGAGAAAGTACCCAGTACTTC | CASSAQRGESTQYF
many | TRBJ2-7 | - | TRBV20-1 | TGCAGTGCTAGGAGGGGCAGCTCCTACGAGCAGTACTTC | CSARRGSSYEQYF
- | TRBJ2-3 | - | TRBV7-8 | TGTGCCAGCAGCTCTCGAAAGCCTAGCACAGATACGCAGTCTTTT | CASSSRKPSTDTQSF